The 16 T cell receptor beta chains listed next were all sequenced from one sample in a study of T cells in Graves' hyperthyroidism and ophthalmopathy. Researchers took RNA transcripts and amplified the TCR beta CDR3 regions from them. First-round RT-PCR with HTBI primers amplified the TCR CDR3 region. TCRdb re-called the multiplex PCR reads through MiXCR, storing one row per CDR3 protein. There are almost 500,000 distinct CDR3 sequences in the sample; 20% to 25% occur only once, and roughly 49% lies in the top ten. Sequencing was carried out using blood. The receptors come from a woman between 65 and 79 years old with Graves' ophthalmopathy.

This clonotype was seen ten or more times. This chain connects TRBV30 to TRBJ1-1, with a weak D call TRBD1 (5 bases). Trimming took 5 bases from V and 6 from J, leaving 16 bases between them. CDR3 length: 13 amino acids. In germline, CDR1 is GTSNPN, CDR2 SVGIG (reference sequence). CDR3 in amino acids: CAWRAGVGSEAFF. DNA of the CDR3: TGTGCCTGGCGGGCGGGGGTCGGGTCTGAAGCTTTCTTT.

The chain combines TRBV25-1 with TRBJ1-3; D remains ambiguous. This CDR3 contains 14 residues. From germline, CDR1 is MGHDK and CDR2 SYGVNS. Trimming left V 6 bases short and J 0 bases short, with 9 bases between. CDR3: CASSPLNSGNTIYF. Here the CDR3 DNA reads TGTGCCAGCAGCCCTCTTAACTCTGGAAACACCATATATTTT.

This clonotype was detected a few times. The chain couples TRBV11-1 to TRBJ2-3; tentatively, D is TRBD1 or TRBD2 (5 bases each). Germline V gene sequence: CDR1 SGHAT, CDR2 FQDESV (reference sequence). The CDR3 has 14 amino acids. Trimming cost V 2 bases and J 5 bases, with 11 bases left between them. This CDR3 reads CASSLTRDGDTQYF. CDR3 nucleotides: TGTGCCAGCAGCTTAACCAGGGACGGAGATACGCAGTATTTT.

This clonotype was counted between two and nine times. The V and J genes are TRBV24-1 and TRBJ2-1; perhaps TRBD1 as D (6 bases). The CDR3 has 15 residues. V lost 3 bases and J 4 bases, leaving 12 bases between the germline ends. Germline V gives CDR1 KGHDR, CDR2 SFDVKD. DNA of the CDR3: TGTGCCACCAGTGATACACAGGGTTGGTACAATGAGCAGTTCTTC. This codes for CATSDTQGWYNEQFF.

In this sample, this clonotype turned up a few times. The rearrangement links TRBV27 to TRBJ1-1; possibly TRBD1 for D (5 bases). CDR1 and CDR2 (germline): MNHEY, SMNVEV (reference sequence). V was trimmed by 6 bases and J by 4 bases, leaving 12 bases between them. The CDR3 consists of 13 residues. The CDR3 region has the DNA TGTGCCAGCAGAAACCTAGGGGTCACTGAAGCTTTCTTT. Its translation is CASRNLGVTEAFF.

This rearrangement joins TRBV6-1 to TRBJ2-5, with TRBD1 matching 8 bases. This CDR3 region has 10 residues. J gave up 13 bases and V 6 bases, and 4 bases lay outside the gene matches. Germline loops: CDR1 MNHNS, CDR2 SASEGT. The CDR3 loop is CASRGTGLYF. For the CDR3, the DNA is TGTGCCAGCAGGGGGACAGGCCTGTACTTC.

Details on this clonotype: With a much larger clone just one base away, this may be a read error. V gene TRBV30 combines with J gene TRBJ1-1, with D possibly TRBD1 on 5 matching bases. The V gene's germline CDR1 is GTSNPN and CDR2 SVGIG (reference sequence). This CDR3 has 13 residues. The DNA for the CDR3 is TGTGCCTGGGGTGTACAGGTGAACACTGAAGCTTTCTTT. It translates to CAWGVQVNTEAFF.

This chain links TRBV7-2 with TRBJ1-2; D is ambiguous. The CDR3 sequence is 15 residues long. The germline V and J ends were trimmed by 0 bases and 2 bases, with 10 bases remaining between them. The germline V gene has CDR1 SGHTA and CDR2 FQGNSA. The CDR3 region has the DNA TGTGCCAGCAGCTTAGCGCACCCCTCAAACTATGGCTACACCTTC. Amino acids: CASSLAHPSNYGYTF.

The chain uses TRBV18 and TRBJ1-1; weak D call: TRBD1 (6 bases). V lost 3 bases, J lost 6 bases, and 11 bases lay in between. The germline CDR1 and CDR2 sequences are KGHSH and LQKENI. The CDR3 contains 13 residues. The CDR3 spells CASSPGQTSEAFF. In nucleotides, the CDR3 is TGTGCCAGCTCACCTGGACAGACATCTGAAGCTTTCTTT.

The chain joins TRBV20-1 to TRBJ1-3; the D is unclear. The V gene's germline CDR1 is DFQATT and CDR2 SNEGSKA (reference sequence). CDR3 length: 14 residues. The V end was cut by 5 bases, the J end by 4 bases, with 15 bases between. CDR3 nucleotides: TGCAGTGCTTCCCCGGACGGAGGGGGAAACACCATATATTTT. Protein sequence: CSASPDGGGNTIYF.

This clonotype was picked up a small number of times. The gene calls are TRBV6-1 and TRBJ2-5, with D uncertain. The V gene lost 5 bases and the J gene lost 5 bases, with 12 bases spanning the gap. The CDR3 length is 13 residues. Germline V lookup: CDR1 MNHNS, CDR2 SASEGT. The CDR3 sequence: CASSLHNWETQYF. The CDR3 coding sequence is TGTGCCAGCAGTTTGCACAATTGGGAGACCCAGTACTTC.

A word on this clonotype: A clone one base away is much larger, so this may be a read error. V is TRBV6-1 and J is TRBJ1-1; 7 bases align to TRBD1. Germline lookup yields CDR1 MNHNS and CDR2 SASEGT. V lost 7 bases to trimming and J lost 4 bases; unmatched junction nucleotides: 9. CDR3 length equals 14 residues. The CDR3 reads CASTQTGRSTEAFF. Here the CDR3 DNA reads TGTGCCAGCACCCAGACAGGGCGAAGCACTGAAGCTTTCTTT.

This clonotype was counted only a few times. This chain links TRBV5-1 with TRBJ1-1; 10 positions match TRBD1. V lost 6 bases and J lost 5; bases outside the gene matches: 13. The CDR3 totals 16 residues. Germline-derived CDR1 and CDR2 are SGHRS and YFSETQ. The CDR3 DNA is TGCGCCAGCACCCTGACAGGGGGCCGAGGAGGGACTGAAGCTTTCTTT. Translated, it gives CASTLTGGRGGTEAFF. Complete variable domain (other parts from reference TRBV5-1 and TRBJ1-1): KAGVTQTPRYLIKTRGQQVTLSCSPISGHRSVSWYQQTPGQGLQFLFEYFSETQRNKGNFPGRFSGRQFSNSRSEMNVSTLELGDSALYLCASTLTGGRGGTEAFFGQGTRLTVV.

This clonotype was detected a few times. The rearrangement uses TRBV20-1 and TRBJ2-3; 11 bases fit TRBD2. Germline V CDR1 and CDR2: DFQATT, SNEGSKA (reference sequence). CDR3 length equals 14 residues. Germline trimming cut 3 bases from V and 6 bases from J; bases unmatched to any gene: 5. CDR3 amino acids: CSASTSGRTDTQYF. CDR3 DNA: TGCAGTGCTAGTACTAGCGGGAGAACGGATACGCAGTATTTT.

The V call is TRBV19, the J call TRBJ2-1; D is perhaps TRBD1 (6 bases). The CDR3 covers 16 residues. Trimming removed 5 bases at V and 5 bases at J, with 19 bases between. Germline assignment: CDR1 LNHDA and CDR2 SQIVND (reference sequence). CDR3 region: CASSGGRTPRNNEQFF. The CDR3 bases are TGTGCCAGTAGTGGGGGCAGGACCCCGAGGAACAATGAGCAGTTCTTC. The whole variable domain, remainder taken from reference TRBV19 and TRBJ2-1, is DGGITQSPKYLFRKEGQNVTLSCEQNLNHDAMYWYRQDPGQGLRLIYYSQIVNDFQKGDIAEGYSVSREKKESFPLTVTSAQKNPTAFYLCASSGGRTPRNNEQFFGPGTRLTVL.

The chain carries TRBV7-9 and TRBJ2-1; D remains ambiguous. Germline V lookup: CDR1 SEHNR, CDR2 FQNEAQ (reference sequence). The germline V and J ends were trimmed by 5 bases and 8 bases, with 10 bases remaining between them. The CDR3 runs 12 residues. In nucleotides, the CDR3 is TGTGCCAGCAGCCCCCCCGTCCATGAGCAGTTCTTC. Translation: CASSPPVHEQFF.